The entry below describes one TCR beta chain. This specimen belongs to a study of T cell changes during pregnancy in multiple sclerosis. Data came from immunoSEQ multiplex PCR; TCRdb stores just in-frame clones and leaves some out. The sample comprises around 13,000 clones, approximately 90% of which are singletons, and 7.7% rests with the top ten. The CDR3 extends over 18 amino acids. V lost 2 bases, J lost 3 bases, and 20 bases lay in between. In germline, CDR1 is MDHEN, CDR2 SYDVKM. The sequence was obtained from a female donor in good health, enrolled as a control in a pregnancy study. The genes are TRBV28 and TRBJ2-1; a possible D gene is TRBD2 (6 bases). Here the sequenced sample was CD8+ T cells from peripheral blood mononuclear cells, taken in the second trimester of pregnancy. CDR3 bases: TGTGCCAGCAGTTTAACCGTCGGGGCGGGACTGTACTACAATGAGCAGTTCTTC. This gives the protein CASSLTVGAGLYYNEQFF.